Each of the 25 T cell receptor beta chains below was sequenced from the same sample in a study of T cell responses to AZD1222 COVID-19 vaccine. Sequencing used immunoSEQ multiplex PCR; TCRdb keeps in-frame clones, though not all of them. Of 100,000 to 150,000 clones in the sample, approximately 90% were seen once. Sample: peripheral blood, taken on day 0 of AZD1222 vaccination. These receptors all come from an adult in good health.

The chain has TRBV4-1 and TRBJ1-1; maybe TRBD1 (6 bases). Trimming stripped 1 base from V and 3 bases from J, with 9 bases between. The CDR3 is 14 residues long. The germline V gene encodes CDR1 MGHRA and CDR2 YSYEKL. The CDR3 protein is CASSQARGHTEAFF. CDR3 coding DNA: TGCGCCAGCAGCCAAGCCAGGGGCCACACTGAAGCTTTCTTT.

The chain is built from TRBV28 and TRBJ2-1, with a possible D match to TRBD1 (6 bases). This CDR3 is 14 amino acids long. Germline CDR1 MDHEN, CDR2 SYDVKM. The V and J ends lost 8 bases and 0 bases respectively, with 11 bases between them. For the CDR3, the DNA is TGTGCCAGCGGGGGCCTGAGCTCCTACAATGAGCAGTTCTTC. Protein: CASGGLSSYNEQFF.

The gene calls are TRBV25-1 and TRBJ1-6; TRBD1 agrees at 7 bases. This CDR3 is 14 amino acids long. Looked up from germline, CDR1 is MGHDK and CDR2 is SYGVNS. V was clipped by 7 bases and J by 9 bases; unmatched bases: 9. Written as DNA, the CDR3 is TGTGCCAGCACCCCACAGGGGTCTAGTTCACCCCTCCACTTT. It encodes CASTPQGSSSPLHF.

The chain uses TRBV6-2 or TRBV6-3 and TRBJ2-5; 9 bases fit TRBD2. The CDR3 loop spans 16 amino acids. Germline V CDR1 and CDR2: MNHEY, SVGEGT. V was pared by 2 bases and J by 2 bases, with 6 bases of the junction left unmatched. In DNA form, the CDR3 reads TGTGCCAGCAGTTACATGGGCGGGAGGGATCAAGAGACCCAGTACTTC. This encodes CASSYMGGRDQETQYF.

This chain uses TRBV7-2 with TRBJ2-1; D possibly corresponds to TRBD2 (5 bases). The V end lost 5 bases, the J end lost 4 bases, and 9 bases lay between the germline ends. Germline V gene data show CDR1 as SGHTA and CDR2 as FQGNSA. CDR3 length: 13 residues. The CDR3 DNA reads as TGTGCCAGCAGCCAAGGACTGTACAATGAGCAGTTCTTC. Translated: CASSQGLYNEQFF.

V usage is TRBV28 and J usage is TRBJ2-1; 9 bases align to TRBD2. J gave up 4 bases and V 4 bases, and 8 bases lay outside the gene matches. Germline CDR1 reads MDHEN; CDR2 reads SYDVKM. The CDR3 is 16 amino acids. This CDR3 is CASSSRLAEEYNEQFF. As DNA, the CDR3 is TGTGCCAGCAGTTCCCGACTAGCGGAAGAATACAATGAGCAGTTCTTC.

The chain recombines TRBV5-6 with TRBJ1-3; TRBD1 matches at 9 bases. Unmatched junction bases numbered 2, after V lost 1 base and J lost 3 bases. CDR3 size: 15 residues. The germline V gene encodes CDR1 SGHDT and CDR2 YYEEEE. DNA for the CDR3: TGTGCCAGCAGCTTGCTGGGACAGGGTGGAAACACCATATATTTT. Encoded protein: CASSLLGQGGNTIYF.

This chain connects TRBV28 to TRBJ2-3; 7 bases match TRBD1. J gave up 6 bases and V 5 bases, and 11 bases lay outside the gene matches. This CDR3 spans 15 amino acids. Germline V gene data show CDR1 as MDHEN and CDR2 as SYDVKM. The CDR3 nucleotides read TGTGCCAGCAGTCCCGCTACAGGGGCGGGTGATACGCAGTATTTT. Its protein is CASSPATGAGDTQYF.

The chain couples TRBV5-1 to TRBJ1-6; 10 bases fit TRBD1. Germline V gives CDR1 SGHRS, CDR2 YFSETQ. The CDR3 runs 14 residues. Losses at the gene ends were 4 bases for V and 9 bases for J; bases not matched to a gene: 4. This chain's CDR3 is CASSGTGDGSPLHF. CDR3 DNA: TGCGCCAGCAGCGGGACAGGGGACGGTTCACCCCTCCACTTT.

In DNA, the CDR3 is TGTGCCAGCAGCCACAGGGTCTTTGGAAACACCATATATTTT. It translates to CASSHRVFGNTIYF. The V call is TRBV11-1, the J call TRBJ1-3; D is perhaps TRBD1 (6 bases). The V and J ends lost 5 bases and 3 bases respectively, with 11 bases between them. The CDR3 contains 14 residues. Germline V gene sequence: CDR1 SGHAT, CDR2 FQDESV (reference sequence).

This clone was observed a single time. For the CDR3, the DNA is TGTGCCAGCAGTTCCCCGGGTTTGTGGGAGCAGTACTTC. Amino acids: CASSSPGLWEQYF. The chain combines TRBV28 with TRBJ2-7; D not certain. V was trimmed by 4 bases and J by 7 bases, leaving 14 bases between them. The CDR3 is made up of 13 amino acids. From germline, CDR1 is MDHEN and CDR2 SYDVKM.

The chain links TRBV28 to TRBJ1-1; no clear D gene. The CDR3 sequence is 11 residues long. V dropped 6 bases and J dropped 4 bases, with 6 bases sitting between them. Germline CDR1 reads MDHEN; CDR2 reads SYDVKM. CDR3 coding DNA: TGTGCCAGCAGGAGCGTCACTGAAGCTTTCTTT. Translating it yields CASRSVTEAFF.

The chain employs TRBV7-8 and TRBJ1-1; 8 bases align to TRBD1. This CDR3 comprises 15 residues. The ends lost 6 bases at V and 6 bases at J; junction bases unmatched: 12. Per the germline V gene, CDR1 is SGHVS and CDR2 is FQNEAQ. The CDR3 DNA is TGTGCCAGCAGACTGACAGGGGCCCCGAGCCCTGAAGCTTTCTTT. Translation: CASRLTGAPSPEAFF.

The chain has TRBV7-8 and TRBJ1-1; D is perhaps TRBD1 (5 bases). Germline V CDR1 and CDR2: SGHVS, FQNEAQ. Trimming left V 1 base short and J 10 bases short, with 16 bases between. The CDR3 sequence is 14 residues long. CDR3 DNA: TGTGCCAGCAGCTTAGGAATAGGACAAGGGCGAGCTTTCTTT. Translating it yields CASSLGIGQGRAFF. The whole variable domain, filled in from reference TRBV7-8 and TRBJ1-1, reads GAGVSQSPRYKVAKRGQDVALRCDPISGHVSLFWYQQALGQGPEFLTYFQNEAQLDKSGLPSDRFFAERPEGSVSTLKIQRTQQEDSAVYLCASSLGIGQGRAFFGQGTRLTVV.

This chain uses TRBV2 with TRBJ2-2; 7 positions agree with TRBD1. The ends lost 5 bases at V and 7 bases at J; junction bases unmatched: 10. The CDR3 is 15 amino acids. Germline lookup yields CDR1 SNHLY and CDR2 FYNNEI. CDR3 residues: CASSFATTGLGELFF. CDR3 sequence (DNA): TGTGCCAGCAGTTTCGCGACGACAGGGCTCGGGGAGCTGTTTTTT.

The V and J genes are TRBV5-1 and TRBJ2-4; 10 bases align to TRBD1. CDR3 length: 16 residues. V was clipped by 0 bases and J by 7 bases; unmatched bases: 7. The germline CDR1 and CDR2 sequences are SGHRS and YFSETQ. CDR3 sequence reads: CASSLEGQGIGNIQYF. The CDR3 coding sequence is TGCGCCAGCAGCTTGGAGGGACAGGGGATCGGGAACATTCAGTACTTC.

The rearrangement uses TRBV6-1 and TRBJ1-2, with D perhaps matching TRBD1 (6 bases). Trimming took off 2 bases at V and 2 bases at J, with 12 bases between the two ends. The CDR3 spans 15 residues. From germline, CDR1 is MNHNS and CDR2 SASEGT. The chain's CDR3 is CASSERAGANYGYTF. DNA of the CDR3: TGTGCCAGCAGTGAAAGGGCAGGGGCAAACTATGGCTACACCTTC.

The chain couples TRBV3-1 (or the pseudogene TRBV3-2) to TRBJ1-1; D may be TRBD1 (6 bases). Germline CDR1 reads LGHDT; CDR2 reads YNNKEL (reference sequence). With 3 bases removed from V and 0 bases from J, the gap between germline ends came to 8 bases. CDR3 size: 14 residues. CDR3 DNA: TGTGCCAGCAGCCAGGGGGGCATGAACACTGAAGCTTTCTTT. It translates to CASSQGGMNTEAFF.

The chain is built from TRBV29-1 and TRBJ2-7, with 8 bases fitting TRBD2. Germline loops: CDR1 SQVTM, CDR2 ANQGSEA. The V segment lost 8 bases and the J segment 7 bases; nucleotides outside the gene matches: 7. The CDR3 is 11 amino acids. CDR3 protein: CSTREGREQYF. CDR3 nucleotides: TGCAGCACCCGGGAGGGAAGAGAGCAGTACTTC.

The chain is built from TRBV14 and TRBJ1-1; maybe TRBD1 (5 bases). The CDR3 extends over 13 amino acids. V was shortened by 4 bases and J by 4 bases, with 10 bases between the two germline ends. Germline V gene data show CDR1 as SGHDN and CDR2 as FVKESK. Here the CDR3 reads CASSLTGFTEAFF. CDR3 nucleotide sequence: TGTGCCAGCAGCCTCACAGGATTCACTGAAGCTTTCTTT.

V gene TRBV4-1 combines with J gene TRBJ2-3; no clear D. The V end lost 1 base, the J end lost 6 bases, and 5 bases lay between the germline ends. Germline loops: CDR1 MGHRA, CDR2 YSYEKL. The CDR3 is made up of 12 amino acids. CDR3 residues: CASSQVGDTQYF. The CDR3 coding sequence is TGCGCCAGCAGCCAAGTCGGGGATACGCAGTATTTT.

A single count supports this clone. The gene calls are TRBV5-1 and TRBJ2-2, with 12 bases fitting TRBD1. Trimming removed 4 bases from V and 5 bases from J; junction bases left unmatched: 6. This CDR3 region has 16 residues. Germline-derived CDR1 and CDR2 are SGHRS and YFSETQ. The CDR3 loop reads CASSRGTGGVTGELFF. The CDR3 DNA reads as TGCGCCAGCAGCCGAGGGACAGGGGGCGTTACCGGGGAGCTGTTTTTT.

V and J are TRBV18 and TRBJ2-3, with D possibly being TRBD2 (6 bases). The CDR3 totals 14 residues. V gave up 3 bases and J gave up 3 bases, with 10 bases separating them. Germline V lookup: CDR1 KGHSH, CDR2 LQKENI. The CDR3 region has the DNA TGTGCCAGCTCACCGGGACTTTTGACAGATACGCAGTATTTT. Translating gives CASSPGLLTDTQYF. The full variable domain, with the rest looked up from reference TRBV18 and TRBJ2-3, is NAGVMQNPRHLVRRRGQEARLRCSPMKGHSHVYWYRQLPEEGLKFMVYLQKENIIDESGMPKERFSAEFPKEGPSILRIQQVVRGDSAAYFCASSPGLLTDTQYFGPGTRLTVL.

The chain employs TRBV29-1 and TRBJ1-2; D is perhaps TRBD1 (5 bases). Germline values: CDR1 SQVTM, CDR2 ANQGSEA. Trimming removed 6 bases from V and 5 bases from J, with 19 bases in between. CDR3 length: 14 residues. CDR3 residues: CSVGSGTTGYGYTF. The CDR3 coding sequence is TGCAGCGTGGGATCCGGGACCACCGGATATGGCTACACCTTC.

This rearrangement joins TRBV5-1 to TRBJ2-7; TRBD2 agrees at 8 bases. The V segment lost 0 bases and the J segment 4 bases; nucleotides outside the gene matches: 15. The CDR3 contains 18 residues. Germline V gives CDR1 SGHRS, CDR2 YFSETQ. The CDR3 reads CASSLGLATGTSSYEQYF. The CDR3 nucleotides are TGCGCCAGCAGCTTGGGCTTGGCGACCGGGACTAGTTCATACGAGCAGTACTTC.